The 27 T cell receptor beta chains given below trace back to one sample, sequenced in a study of blood T cell repertoires in COVID-19. Libraries were prepared by immunoSEQ multiplex PCR; TCRdb keeps only in-frame clonotypes and omits some of them. The sample yields about 480,000 clones, more than 75% seen once. Specimen: PBMCs or T cells enriched from blood (not recorded which). These receptors were collected from a woman aged 40 to 50 who had recovered from COVID-19.

For this clone: Other DNA sequences in this specimen translate into the identical CDR3. This rearrangement joins TRBV9 to TRBJ2-5, with 7 bases identical to TRBD2. CDR1 SGDLS and CDR2 YYNGEE come from the germline V gene. V was clipped by 1 base and J by 2 bases; unmatched bases: 2. The CDR3 is 14 amino acids. This chain's CDR3 is CASSVSGGQETQYF. The CDR3 region has the DNA TGTGCCAGCAGCGTATCCGGGGGGCAAGAGACCCAGTACTTC.

J is TRBJ2-7 and V is TRBV5-4, with 7 bases identical to TRBD1. The trim removed 4 bases at V and 5 bases at J, leaving 6 bases unmatched. The CDR3 covers 13 residues. The V gene's germline CDR1 is SGHNT and CDR2 YYREEE (reference sequence). CDR3 DNA: TGTGCCAGCAGCGTGACAGGGATCCACGAGCAGTACTTC. It yields the protein CASSVTGIHEQYF.

V and J are TRBV7-2 and TRBJ2-7, with 9 nucleotides matching TRBD1. V shed 5 bases, J shed 7 bases, and the junction held 15 bases outside the gene matches. CDR1 and CDR2 (germline): SGHTA, FQGNSA. This CDR3 has 16 residues. CDR3 sequence (DNA): TGTGCCAGCAGCATTCCTGGACAGGGGAACCAGGGGGAGCAGTACTTC. Translated, it gives CASSIPGQGNQGEQYF.

The rearrangement uses TRBV19 and TRBJ1-6; TRBD1 matches at 7 bases. The CDR3 covers 15 residues. In germline, CDR1 is LNHDA, CDR2 SQIVND (reference sequence). The ends lost 6 bases at V and 8 bases at J; junction bases unmatched: 10. CDR3 in DNA: TGTGCCAGTAGGAGGGGGCCTCTCAGCGATTCACCCCTCCACTTT. It specifies CASRRGPLSDSPLHF.

CDR3 DNA: TGCGCCAGCAGCCAAGTGGGACTCCGAAGGTCGGAAACTGAAGCTTTCTTT. The encoded protein is CASSQVGLRRSETEAFF. The rearrangement uses TRBV4-1 and TRBJ1-1, with D tentatively TRBD1 (5 bases). The CDR3 runs 17 residues. CDR1 MGHRA and CDR2 YSYEKL come from the germline V gene. Deletions cut 1 base from V and 5 bases from J, with 20 bases between.

The chain joins TRBV5-1 to TRBJ2-7; 8 bases fit TRBD1. The CDR3 is 16 residues long. V lost 4 bases to trimming and J lost 6 bases; unmatched junction nucleotides: 15. Germline V gene sequence: CDR1 SGHRS, CDR2 YFSETQ. The CDR3 here is CASSPEGAGGAPEQYF. CDR3 coding DNA: TGCGCCAGCAGCCCCGAAGGGGCAGGGGGCGCCCCCGAGCAGTACTTC. Complete variable domain (other parts from reference TRBV5-1 and TRBJ2-7): KAGVTQTPRYLIKTRGQQVTLSCSPISGHRSVSWYQQTPGQGLQFLFEYFSETQRNKGNFPGRFSGRQFSNSRSEMNVSTLELGDSALYLCASSPEGAGGAPEQYFGPGTRLTVT.

V is TRBV5-4 and J is TRBJ1-1; D perhaps matches TRBD1 (5 bases). The CDR3 has 19 residues. The germline V gene encodes CDR1 SGHNT and CDR2 YYREEE (reference sequence). The V gene lost 2 bases and the J gene lost 2 bases, with 25 bases spanning the gap. The CDR3 bases are TGTGCCAGCAGCTTTTCCCCACGGGGATTGGGGGGGTCAAACACTGAAGCTTTCTTT. The encoded protein is CASSFSPRGLGGSNTEAFF.

This chain joins TRBV6-1 and TRBJ2-1, with a tentative D call TRBD1 (5 bases). The CDR3 length is 15 residues. Trimming cost V 3 bases and J 4 bases, with 13 bases left between them. CDR1 and CDR2 (germline): MNHNS, SASEGT. DNA for the CDR3: TGTGCCAGCAGTGACAGGGTTTATTCGTACAATGAGCAGTTCTTC. Translation: CASSDRVYSYNEQFF.

The chain links TRBV14 to TRBJ1-6, with a weak D call TRBD1 (5 bases). Trimming removed 3 bases at V and 5 bases at J, with 8 bases between. CDR3 length equals 14 residues. Germline V gene lookup returns CDR1 SGHDN and CDR2 FVKESK. The chain's CDR3 is CASSQGGHNSPLHF. For the CDR3, the DNA is TGTGCCAGCAGCCAGGGGGGACATAATTCACCCCTCCACTTT.

This clone was seen just once. This chain joins TRBV28 and TRBJ2-1; 14 bases are a match to TRBD2. Germline CDR1 and CDR2: MDHEN and SYDVKM. This CDR3 is 17 amino acids long. V lost 6 bases to trimming and J lost 8 bases; unmatched junction nucleotides: 12. The CDR3 region has the DNA TGTGCCAGCAGGACTTCTACCGGGACTAGCGGGAGAGATGAGCAGTTCTTC. Translation: CASRTSTGTSGRDEQFF. The full variable domain, with the rest looked up from reference TRBV28 and TRBJ2-1, is DVKVTQSSRYLVKRTGEKVFLECVQDMDHENMFWYRQDPGLGLRLIYFSYDVKMKEKGDIPEGYSVSREKKERFSLILESASTNQTSMYLCASRTSTGTSGRDEQFFGPGTRLTVL.

In the case of this clone: An end of the junction differs from the germline gene, which may be a read error. This sequence joins TRBV27 and TRBJ1-5; D unresolved. Germline CDR1 and CDR2: MNHEY and SMNVEV (reference sequence). The CDR3 is made up of 16 amino acids. CDR3 protein: CASSPLDRISSQPQHF. CDR3 nucleotide sequence: TGTGCCAGCAGTCCTCTAGACCGAATTAGCAGTCAGCCCCAGCATTTT.

This rearrangement joins TRBV11-2 to TRBJ1-1; 8 bases are shared with TRBD1. Germline V lookup: CDR1 SGHAT, CDR2 FQNNGV. After removal of 5 bases from V and 5 bases from J, the junction contained 10 bases not matched to a gene. The CDR3 covers 15 residues. In nucleotides, the CDR3 is TGTGCCAGCAGCCAACCAGGGGGCGTAAAGACTGAAGCTTTCTTT. Protein product: CASSQPGGVKTEAFF.

In DNA form, the CDR3 reads TGTGCCAGTAGCGGGACTAGCCAGTCCTACGAGCAGTACTTC. Translated, it gives CASSGTSQSYEQYF. J is TRBJ2-7 and V is TRBV19, with 9 nucleotides matching TRBD2. J lost 1 base, V lost 6 bases, and 4 bases had no gene match. This CDR3 has 14 amino acids. Germline V gene sequence: CDR1 LNHDA, CDR2 SQIVND (reference sequence).

This clone was recorded a few times. The V and J genes are TRBV7-2 and TRBJ2-1, with 14 bases lining up with TRBD2. The CDR3 totals 17 residues. V shed 5 bases, J shed 8 bases, and the junction held 11 bases outside the gene matches. CDR1 and CDR2 from the germline V gene are SGHTA and FQGNSA. The CDR3 loop is CASSGRWGLAGDDEQFF. The CDR3 nucleotides are TGTGCCAGCAGCGGACGGTGGGGACTAGCGGGAGACGATGAGCAGTTCTTC.

This clone was detected a few times. This CDR3 reads CASSQMPTGGEQYF. The DNA for the CDR3 is TGCGCCAGCAGCCAAATGCCGACGGGAGGCGAGCAGTACTTC. J is TRBJ2-7 and V is TRBV4-3, with 7 nucleotides matching TRBD2. Germline trimming cut 2 bases from V and 6 bases from J; bases unmatched to any gene: 7. This CDR3 is 14 amino acids long. Looked up from germline, CDR1 is LGHNA and CDR2 is YSLEER.

This clone was counted a single time. The chain joins TRBV7-6 to TRBJ1-1; the match to TRBD1 covers 8 bases. J lost 0 bases, V lost 3 bases, and 3 bases had no gene match. The CDR3 loop spans 15 amino acids. CDR1 and CDR2 (germline): SGHVS, FNYEAQ. CDR3 bases: TGTGCCAGCAGCTTCGGGACAGGCATGAACACTGAAGCTTTCTTT. As protein: CASSFGTGMNTEAFF.

This rearrangement joins TRBV18 to TRBJ1-1; D not resolved. Germline V gene lookup returns CDR1 KGHSH and CDR2 LQKENI. V dropped 6 bases and J dropped 5 bases, with 22 bases sitting between them. The CDR3 contains 16 residues. CDR3 bases: TGTGCCAGCTCCCCGCTAGAAGGACCGGGGTGGACTGAAGCTTTCTTT. It is translated as CASSPLEGPGWTEAFF.

This clone is a singleton in its sample. The J gene is TRBJ2-7, the V gene TRBV12-5; 8 bases are a match to TRBD1. Germline CDR1 LGHNT, CDR2 FRNRAP. The CDR3 consists of 16 residues. The V gene end was trimmed by 3 bases and the J gene end by 0 bases; junction bases not matched to a gene: 7. The CDR3 bases are TGTGCTAGTGGTTTACTGACAGGGGCTAGCTCCTACGAGCAGTACTTC. Protein: CASGLLTGASSYEQYF. Variable domain in full (rest from reference TRBV12-5 and TRBJ2-7): DARVTQTPRHKVTEMGQEVTMRCQPILGHNTVFWYRQTMMQGLELLAYFRNRAPLDDSGMPKDRFSAEMPDATLATLKIQPSEPRDSAVYFCASGLLTGASSYEQYFGPGTRLTVT.

The gene calls are TRBV12-3 or TRBV12-4 and TRBJ1-1; TRBD1 matches at 7 bases. The CDR3 sequence is 13 residues long. V was pared by 3 bases and J by 6 bases, with 4 bases of the junction left unmatched. The chain's CDR3 is CASSFTGVPEAFF. The CDR3, as DNA: TGTGCCAGCAGTTTTACAGGGGTCCCTGAAGCTTTCTTT.

This clone occurred once. The chain joins TRBV9 to TRBJ2-1; TRBD2 aligns across 11 bases. Germline loops: CDR1 SGDLS, CDR2 YYNGEE. V lost 4 bases and J lost 8; bases outside the gene matches: 8. The CDR3 consists of 15 residues. As DNA, the CDR3 is TGTGCCAGCAGCCCCCCCAAACTAGCGGGAGATGAGCAGTTCTTC. This gives the protein CASSPPKLAGDEQFF.

The chain uses TRBV7-2 and TRBJ1-5; 11 bases are a match to TRBD1. V dropped 1 base and J dropped 6; count of bases not matched to a gene: 8. Germline CDR1 is SGHTA and CDR2 is FQGNSA. CDR3 size: 17 residues. The CDR3 coding sequence is TGTGCCAGCAGCTTAGGGCCCCGGGACAGGGGGATTCAGCCCCAGCATTTT. It yields the protein CASSLGPRDRGIQPQHF.

This clone has only one observation. The chain is built from TRBV11-3 and TRBJ2-1; TRBD2 aligns across 8 bases. Per germline, CDR1 SGHNT and CDR2 YENEEA. This CDR3 region has 17 residues. V was pared by 0 bases and J by 8 bases, with 12 bases of the junction left unmatched. The CDR3 DNA is TGTGCCAGCAGCTTAGAGTACGGAGCGGGAGCTAGCGATGAGCAGTTCTTC. Translated: CASSLEYGAGASDEQFF.

Worth noting for this clone: The limits of the CDR3 on the DNA are not certain, so only TCRdb's listed CDR3 is given. The V gene is TRBV7-2, the J gene TRBJ2-2; the DNA was not compared with TRBD2, the D call given in the table. Germline CDR1 and CDR2: SGHTA and FQGNSA. A total of 17 residues make up the CDR3, ends included. The CDR3 is CASSSSRQHANTGELFF.

Only one count was recorded for this clone. The chain couples TRBV7-2 to TRBJ1-1; D gene uncertain. Trimming pared 4 bases from V and 0 bases from J, leaving 12 bases between. This CDR3 is 15 amino acids long. Germline V gene data show CDR1 as SGHTA and CDR2 as FQGNSA. The CDR3 nucleotides are TGTGCCAGCAGCTCGGCAGGATTTATGAACACTGAAGCTTTCTTT. Translating gives CASSSAGFMNTEAFF. Based on the CDR3 plus reference TRBV7-2 and TRBJ1-1, the full variable domain is GAGVSQSPSNKVTEKGKDVELRCDPISGHTALYWYRQSLGQGLEFLIYFQGNSAPDKSGLPSDRFSAERTGGSVSTLTIQRTQQEDSAVYLCASSSAGFMNTEAFFGQGTRLTVV.

This clone was counted a single time. The chain uses TRBV29-1 and TRBJ1-1; D remains unclear. The V gene lost 4 bases and the J gene lost 11 bases, with 11 bases spanning the gap. In germline, CDR1 is SQVTM, CDR2 ANQGSEA. The CDR3 contains 10 residues. DNA for the CDR3: TGCAGCGTTGTGAGTAGCCGGGCTTTCTTT. It translates to CSVVSSRAFF.

This clone appeared once. This chain connects TRBV7-9 to TRBJ1-5; unclear D gene. Germline CDR1 SEHNR, CDR2 FQNEAQ (reference sequence). Trimming pared 2 bases from V and 2 bases from J, leaving 10 bases between. The CDR3 contains 15 residues. The CDR3 bases are TGTGCCAGCAGCTTAAGCGGAAGTGGCAATCAGCCCCAGCATTTT. Residues: CASSLSGSGNQPQHF.

The V call is TRBV6-7, the J call TRBJ1-5; D is possibly TRBD1 (6 bases). TRBV6-7 is treated as an ORF (open reading frame) with a function not yet certain. The CDR3 totals 15 residues. Trimming shortened V by 6 bases and J by 4 bases, and 16 bases separated the two germline ends. The CDR3 sequence: CASRVNWGRNQPQHF. CDR3 bases: TGTGCCAGCAGAGTCAATTGGGGGCGGAATCAGCCCCAGCATTTT.